Sequencing of this T cell receptor (beta chain) was carried out in a study of blood T cells in healthy people across ages. In germline, CDR1 is MNHEY, CDR2 SMNVEV (reference sequence). The CDR3 loop spans 14 amino acids. Per sample, no less than 5.5 micrograms of total RNA were extracted. Sample-barcoded 5' priming and a J-beta primer mix drove a second PCR of roughly 7 to 11 cycles. TCRdb fed the 5' RACE reads into MiXCR, producing one record per CDR3 protein. The table shows about 720,000 distinct CDR3 sequences, with 25% occurring only once. These data also featured in a second study, about T cells of mothers and their children.

This rearrangement joins TRBV27 to TRBJ2-5; D call uncertain. The last part of the DNA fits TRBJ2-1 better; the J call may be wrong. The TCR was taken from a boy between 10 and 17 years old in good health. Source material: blood. DNA for the CDR3: TGTGCCAGCAGTTTATTCACCCCTCGGCATGAGCAGTTCTTC. Its protein product is CASSLFTPRHEQFF.